The 12 T cell receptor beta chains below all came from one sample that was sequenced in a study of OX40 agonist ivuxolimab in advanced cancers. Libraries were prepared by immunoSEQ multiplex PCR; TCRdb keeps only in-frame clonotypes and omits some of them. This table has more than 55,000 clones, about nine tenths appearing once. The starting material was CD4+ or CD8+ T cells sorted from blood, obtained in a trial of the OX40 agonist ivuxolimab. These receptors were taken from an adult with an advanced solid tumor such as melanoma, head and neck, liver or kidney cancer.

This rearrangement joins TRBV5-1 to TRBJ2-5, with 9 nucleotides matching TRBD1. Germline CDR1 and CDR2: SGHRS and YFSETQ. The V and J ends lost 3 bases and 5 bases, in that order; junction bases with no gene match: 8. The CDR3 covers 15 residues. Written as DNA, the CDR3 is TGCGCCAGCAGCTCCGCCGGGACAGGGACGGAGACCCAGTACTTC. It is translated as CASSSAGTGTETQYF.

The chain carries TRBV19 and TRBJ1-1; D is undetermined. The germline V gene encodes CDR1 LNHDA and CDR2 SQIVND (reference sequence). This CDR3 region has 16 residues. V shed 1 base and J shed 4 bases, with 16 bases lying between them. The CDR3 sequence is CASSIVRGGWRTEAFF. CDR3 in DNA: TGTGCCAGTAGTATAGTCCGAGGAGGCTGGCGCACTGAAGCTTTCTTT.

This clone was picked up one time. This chain links TRBV5-6 with TRBJ1-3, with D possibly matching TRBD1 (6 bases). CDR1 is SGHDT and CDR2 is YYEEEE in the germline V gene. The CDR3 runs 15 residues. The V and J ends lost 3 bases and 4 bases respectively, with 14 bases between them. The CDR3 here is CASSWNRAGGNTIYF. The CDR3 bases are TGTGCCAGCAGCTGGAACAGGGCTGGCGGAAACACCATATATTTT.

CDR3 coding DNA: TGCGCCAGCAGCCGGATTGGGGCTTTCGGACAGGGGGCCACCGGGGAGCTGTTTTTT. Protein sequence: CASSRIGAFGQGATGELFF. V and J are TRBV4-3 and TRBJ2-2; 11 bases line up with TRBD1. Looked up from germline, CDR1 is LGHNA and CDR2 is YSLEER. The CDR3 runs 19 residues. J gave up 4 bases and V 4 bases, and 14 bases lay outside the gene matches.

V usage is TRBV2 and J usage is TRBJ2-2; D might be TRBD2 (6 bases). Germline V gene data show CDR1 as SNHLY and CDR2 as FYNNEI. V was shortened by 7 bases and J by 7 bases, with 13 bases between the two germline ends. This CDR3 contains 13 residues. CDR3 region: CASKEGTNGELFF. In DNA, the CDR3 is TGTGCCAGCAAGGAGGGTACGAACGGGGAGCTGTTTTTT.

The rearrangement links TRBV9 to TRBJ2-1; 9 bases fit TRBD2. Trimming took 0 bases from V and 7 from J; bases not matched to a gene: 17. The CDR3 runs 19 residues. CDR1 is SGDLS, CDR2 YYNGEE, per germline. CDR3 residues: CASSVGPGLAGAGGNEQFF. The CDR3 nucleotides read TGTGCCAGCAGCGTAGGCCCGGGCTTAGCGGGGGCAGGGGGAAATGAGCAGTTCTTC. The full variable domain, rest sourced from reference TRBV9 and TRBJ2-1, is DSGVTQTPKHLITATGQRVTLRCSPRSGDLSVYWYQQSLDQGLQFLIQYYNGEERAKGNILERFSAQQFPDLHSELNLSSLELGDSALYFCASSVGPGLAGAGGNEQFFGPGTRLTVL.

The rearrangement joins TRBV5-1 to TRBJ2-1; possible D gene TRBD2, 5 bases. V was cut by 3 bases and J by 0 bases, with 13 bases left in between. CDR3 size: 16 residues. CDR1 SGHRS and CDR2 YFSETQ come from the germline V gene. CDR3: CASSWSLGSSYNEQFF. CDR3 in DNA: TGCGCCAGCAGCTGGTCCCTAGGGAGCTCCTACAATGAGCAGTTCTTC. Filled out from reference TRBV5-1 and TRBJ2-1, the complete variable domain reads KAGVTQTPRYLIKTRGQQVTLSCSPISGHRSVSWYQQTPGQGLQFLFEYFSETQRNKGNFPGRFSGRQFSNSRSEMNVSTLELGDSALYLCASSWSLGSSYNEQFFGPGTRLTVL.

The rearrangement joins TRBV6-6 to TRBJ1-1, with D perhaps TRBD1 (5 bases). Per germline, CDR1 MNHNY and CDR2 SVGAGI (reference sequence). This CDR3 contains 13 residues. V lost 8 bases, J lost 1 base, and 11 bases lay in between. The CDR3 region has the DNA TGTGCCAGCCAAAGGGGACCGAACACTGAAGCTTTCTTT. Its translation is CASQRGPNTEAFF.

The rearrangement joins TRBV6-4 to TRBJ1-1, with D unresolved. V lost 5 bases and J lost 0, with 4 bases in between. CDR3 length equals 12 residues. Germline V gene sequence: CDR1 MRHNA, CDR2 SNTAGT. The CDR3 sequence is CASSKLNTEAFF. As DNA, the CDR3 is TGTGCCAGCAGTAAGTTGAACACTGAAGCTTTCTTT.

This clone was found many times. The chain is built from TRBV29-1 and TRBJ1-1, with 7 bases that match TRBD1. Germline loops: CDR1 SQVTM, CDR2 ANQGSEA. The CDR3 covers 13 residues. V lost 7 bases and J lost 1; bases outside the gene matches: 6. CDR3: CSAHRDRNTEAFF. DNA of the CDR3: TGCAGCGCACACCGGGACAGGAACACTGAAGCTTTCTTT.

The chain employs TRBV10-2 and TRBJ1-6, with D possibly TRBD1 on 5 matching bases. The CDR3 consists of 14 residues. V was clipped by 3 bases and J by 9 bases, with 12 bases between them. Germline loops: CDR1 WSHSY, CDR2 SAAADI. Here the CDR3 reads CASSERQGVSPLHF. In nucleotides, the CDR3 is TGCGCCAGCAGTGAACGTCAGGGAGTTTCACCCCTCCACTTT.

This clone turned up a few times. The chain combines TRBV4-3 with TRBJ1-1; unclear D gene. The CDR3 runs to 13 residues. CDR1 is LGHNA and CDR2 is YSLEER in the germline V gene. V shed 0 bases and J shed 8 bases, with 10 bases lying between them. Here the CDR3 reads CASSQDLSWEAFF. CDR3 DNA: TGCGCCAGCAGCCAAGACCTGTCCTGGGAAGCTTTCTTT.